This T cell receptor (beta chain) was profiled in a study of T cell responses to AZD1222 COVID-19 vaccine. The assay was immunoSEQ multiplex PCR, and TCRdb's table has in-frame clones only and misses some. The profile shows some 140,000 clones, about 90% of them singletons. Study-wide results and caveats: Breadth and depth of Spike-specific TCRs rose after two AZD1222 doses.

Germline loops: CDR1 SGHVS, CDR2 FQNEAQ. V lost 5 bases, J lost 0 bases, and 10 bases stayed unmatched. The CDR3 has 18 amino acids. Concerning this clone: The antigen is unknown.

Sample: peripheral blood, taken on day 0 of AZD1222 vaccination. This sequence originates from an adult in good health. This rearrangement joins TRBV7-8 to TRBJ1-4; 9 positions agree with TRBD1. Here the CDR3 DNA reads TGTGCCAGCAGCCCGGGGACAGGGTGGAAGGCAACTAATGAAAAACTGTTTTTT. Its translation: CASSPGTGWKATNEKLFF.